This is a list of T cell receptor beta chains from one sample in a study of T cell responses to AZD1222 COVID-19 vaccine. Assay used: immunoSEQ multiplex PCR; TCRdb lists only in-frame clones, some missing. The sample lists about 99,000 clones, about nine tenths occurring once. This material consisted of peripheral blood, taken on day 0 of AZD1222 vaccination. Receptors originate from an adult in good health. CDR3s include the opening cysteine and the closing phenylalanine or tryptophan. The D gene is left open where the match is weak.

V,D,CDR3
TRBV18,TRBD1,CASSPLRQGQHSGNTIYF
TRBV7-5,.,CARSSDRGNEQFF
TRBV5-1,.,CASSLGRWVLSNEKLFF
TRBV9,TRBD2,CASSSGRWAGGPRETQYF
TRBV5-6,TRBD2,CASSLEREGDTQYF
TRBV19,.,CASSGGGLNTEAFF
TRBV5-7,.,CASPSLDVIYEQYF
TRBV3-1/TRBV3-2,.,CASSQVGGTDTQYF
TRBV19,TRBD2,CASSTGRLADTDTQYF
TRBV14,TRBD2,CASSQDWLAGDTGELFF
TRBV6-6,TRBD2,CASSTTSGPQETQYF